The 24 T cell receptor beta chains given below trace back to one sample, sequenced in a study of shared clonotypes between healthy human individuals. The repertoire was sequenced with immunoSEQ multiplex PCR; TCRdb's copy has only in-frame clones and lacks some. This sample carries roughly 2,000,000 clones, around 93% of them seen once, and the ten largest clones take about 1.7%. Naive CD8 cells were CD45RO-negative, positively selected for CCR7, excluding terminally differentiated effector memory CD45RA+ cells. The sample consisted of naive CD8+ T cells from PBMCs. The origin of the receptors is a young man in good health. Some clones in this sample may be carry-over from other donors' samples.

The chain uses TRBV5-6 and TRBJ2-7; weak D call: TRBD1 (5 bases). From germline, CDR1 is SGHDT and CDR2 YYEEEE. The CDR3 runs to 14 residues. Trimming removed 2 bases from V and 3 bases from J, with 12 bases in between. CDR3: CASSFDRKHYEQYF. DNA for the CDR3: TGTGCCAGCAGCTTTGACAGAAAACACTACGAGCAGTACTTC.

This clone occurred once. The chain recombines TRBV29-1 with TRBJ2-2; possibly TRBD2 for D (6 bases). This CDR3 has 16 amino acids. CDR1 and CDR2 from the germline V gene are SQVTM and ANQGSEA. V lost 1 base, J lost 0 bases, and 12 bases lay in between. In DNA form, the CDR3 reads TGCAGCGTTGAAGTGATTAGCGGAGCGAACACCGGGGAGCTGTTTTTT. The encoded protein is CSVEVISGANTGELFF.

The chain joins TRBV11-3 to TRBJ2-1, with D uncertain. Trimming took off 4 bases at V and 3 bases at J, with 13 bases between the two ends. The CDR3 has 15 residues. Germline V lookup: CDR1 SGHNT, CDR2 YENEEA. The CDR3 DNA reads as TGTGCCAGCAGCTCCCCTAGGGCCTTCTACAATGAGCAGTTCTTC. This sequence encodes CASSSPRAFYNEQFF.

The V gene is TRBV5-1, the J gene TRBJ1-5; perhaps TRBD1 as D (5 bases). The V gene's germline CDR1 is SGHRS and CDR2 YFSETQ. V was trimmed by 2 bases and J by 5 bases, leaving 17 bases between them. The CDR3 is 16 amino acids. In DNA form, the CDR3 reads TGCGCCAGCAGCTTAACAGGAGATGACTTATATCAGCCCCAGCATTTT. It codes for CASSLTGDDLYQPQHF.

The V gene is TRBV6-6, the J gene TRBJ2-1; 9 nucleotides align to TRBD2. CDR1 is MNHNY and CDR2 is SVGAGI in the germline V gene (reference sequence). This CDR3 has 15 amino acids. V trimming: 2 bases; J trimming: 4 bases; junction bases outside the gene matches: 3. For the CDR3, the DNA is TGTGCCAGCAGTTACGTCGCGGGAGGGTACAATGAGCAGTTCTTC. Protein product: CASSYVAGGYNEQFF.

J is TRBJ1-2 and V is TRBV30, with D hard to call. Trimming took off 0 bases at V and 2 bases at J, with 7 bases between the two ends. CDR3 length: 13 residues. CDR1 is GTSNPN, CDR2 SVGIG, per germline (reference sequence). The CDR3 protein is CAWSVLQNYGYTF. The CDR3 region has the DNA TGTGCCTGGAGTGTACTTCAGAACTATGGCTACACCTTC.

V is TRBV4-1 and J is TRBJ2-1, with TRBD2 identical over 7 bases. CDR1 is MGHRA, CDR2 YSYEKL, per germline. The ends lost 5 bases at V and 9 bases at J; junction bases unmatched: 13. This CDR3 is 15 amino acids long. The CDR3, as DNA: TGCGCCAGCAGCGAACTAGGCGGGAGCGTCTTTGAGCAGTTCTTC. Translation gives CASSELGGSVFEQFF.

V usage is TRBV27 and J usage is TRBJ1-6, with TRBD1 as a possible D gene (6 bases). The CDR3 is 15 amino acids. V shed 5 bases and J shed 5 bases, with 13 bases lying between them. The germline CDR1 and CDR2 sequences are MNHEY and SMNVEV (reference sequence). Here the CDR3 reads CASSIRDRNNSPLHF. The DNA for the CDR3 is TGTGCCAGCAGTATACGCGACAGGAATAATTCACCCCTCCACTTT.

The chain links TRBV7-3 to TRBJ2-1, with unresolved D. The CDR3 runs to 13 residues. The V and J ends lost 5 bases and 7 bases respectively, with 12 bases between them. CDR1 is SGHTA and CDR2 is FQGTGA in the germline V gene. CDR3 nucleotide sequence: TGTGCCAGCAGCCCCCGCCTTCAAAATGAGCAGTTCTTC. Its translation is CASSPRLQNEQFF.

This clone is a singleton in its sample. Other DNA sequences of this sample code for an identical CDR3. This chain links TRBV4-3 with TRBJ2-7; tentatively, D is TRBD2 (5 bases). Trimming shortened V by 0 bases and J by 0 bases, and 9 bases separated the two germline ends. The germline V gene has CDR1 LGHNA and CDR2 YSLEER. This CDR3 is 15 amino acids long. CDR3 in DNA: TGCGCCAGCAGCCAAGATCGGGATAGCTCCTACGAGCAGTACTTC. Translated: CASSQDRDSSYEQYF.

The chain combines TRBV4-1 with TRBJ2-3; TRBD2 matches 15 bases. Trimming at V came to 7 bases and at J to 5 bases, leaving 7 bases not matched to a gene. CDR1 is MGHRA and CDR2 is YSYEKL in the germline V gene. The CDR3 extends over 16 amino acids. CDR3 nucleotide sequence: TGCGCCAGCAACCCCGGGACTAGCGGGAGGAAAGATACGCAGTATTTT. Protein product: CASNPGTSGRKDTQYF.

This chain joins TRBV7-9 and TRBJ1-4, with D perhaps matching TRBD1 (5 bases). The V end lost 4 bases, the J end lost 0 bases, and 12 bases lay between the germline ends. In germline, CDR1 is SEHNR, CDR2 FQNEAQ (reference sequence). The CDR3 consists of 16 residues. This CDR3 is CASSSRRGTTNEKLFF. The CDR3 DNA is TGTGCCAGCAGCTCAAGAAGGGGAACAACTAATGAAAAACTGTTTTTT.

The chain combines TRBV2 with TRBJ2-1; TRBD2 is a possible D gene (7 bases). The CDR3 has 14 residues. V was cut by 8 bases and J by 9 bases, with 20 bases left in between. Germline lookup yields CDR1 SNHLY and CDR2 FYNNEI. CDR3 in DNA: TGTGCCAGCCAAGGGGGGGACTTCCGGATTGAGCAGTTCTTC. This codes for CASQGGDFRIEQFF.

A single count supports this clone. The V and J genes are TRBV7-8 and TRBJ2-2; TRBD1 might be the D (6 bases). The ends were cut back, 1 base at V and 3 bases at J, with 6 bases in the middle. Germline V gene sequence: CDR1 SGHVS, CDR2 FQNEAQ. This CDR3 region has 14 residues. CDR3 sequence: CASSLDRDTGELFF. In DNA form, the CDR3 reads TGTGCCAGCAGCTTAGACAGGGACACCGGGGAGCTGTTTTTT.

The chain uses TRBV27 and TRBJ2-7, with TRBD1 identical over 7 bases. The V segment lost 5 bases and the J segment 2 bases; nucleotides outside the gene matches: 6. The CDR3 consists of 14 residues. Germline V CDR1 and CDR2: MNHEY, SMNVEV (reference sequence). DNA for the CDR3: TGTGCCAGCAGTCAACAGGGGCCTCCCTACGAGCAGTACTTC. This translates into CASSQQGPPYEQYF.

The CDR3 coding sequence is TGCGCCAGCAGCCCCCACGGGAGGGAGGTGGCCTACGAGCAGTACTTC. This gives the protein CASSPHGREVAYEQYF. The V and J genes are TRBV5-1 and TRBJ2-7, with 8 bases lining up with TRBD2. Trimming took 4 bases from V and 2 from J; bases not matched to a gene: 11. Per the germline V gene, CDR1 is SGHRS and CDR2 is YFSETQ. CDR3 size: 16 residues.

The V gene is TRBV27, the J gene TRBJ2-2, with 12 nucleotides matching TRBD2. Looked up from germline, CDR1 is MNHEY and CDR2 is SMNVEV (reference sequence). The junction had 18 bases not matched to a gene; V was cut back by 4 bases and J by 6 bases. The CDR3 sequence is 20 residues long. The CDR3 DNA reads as TGTGCCAGCAGTTCCCTCTCCGGGACTAGCGGGCCCCGGGGTGCCGGGGAGCTGTTTTTT. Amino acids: CASSSLSGTSGPRGAGELFF.

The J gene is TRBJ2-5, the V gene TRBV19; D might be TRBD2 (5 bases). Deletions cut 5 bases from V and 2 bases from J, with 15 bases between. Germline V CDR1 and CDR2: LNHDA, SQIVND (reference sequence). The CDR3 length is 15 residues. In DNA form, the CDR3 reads TGTGCCAGTAGTCCCCGGGCTAGCTTACAAGAGACCCAGTACTTC. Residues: CASSPRASLQETQYF.

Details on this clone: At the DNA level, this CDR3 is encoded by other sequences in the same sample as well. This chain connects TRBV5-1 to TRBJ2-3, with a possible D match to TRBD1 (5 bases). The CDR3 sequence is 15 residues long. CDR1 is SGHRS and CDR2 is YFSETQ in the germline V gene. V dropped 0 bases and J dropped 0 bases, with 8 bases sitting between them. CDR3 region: CASSLGQTSTDTQYF. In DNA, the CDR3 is TGCGCCAGCAGCTTGGGACAGACTAGCACAGATACGCAGTATTTT.

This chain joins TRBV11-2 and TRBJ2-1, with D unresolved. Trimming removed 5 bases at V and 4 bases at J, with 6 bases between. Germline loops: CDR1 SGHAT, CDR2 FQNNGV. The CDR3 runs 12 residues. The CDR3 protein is CASSTKYNEQFF. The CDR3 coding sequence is TGTGCCAGCAGCACAAAGTACAATGAGCAGTTCTTC.

The CDR3 is CASSLAGPDEQYF. For the CDR3, the DNA is TGCGCCAGCAGTCTAGCAGGTCCGGACGAGCAGTACTTC. The V and J genes are TRBV5-1 and TRBJ2-7; D perhaps matches TRBD2 (5 bases). This CDR3 comprises 13 residues. Germline V gene lookup returns CDR1 SGHRS and CDR2 YFSETQ. Deletions cut 5 bases from V and 5 bases from J, with 14 bases between.

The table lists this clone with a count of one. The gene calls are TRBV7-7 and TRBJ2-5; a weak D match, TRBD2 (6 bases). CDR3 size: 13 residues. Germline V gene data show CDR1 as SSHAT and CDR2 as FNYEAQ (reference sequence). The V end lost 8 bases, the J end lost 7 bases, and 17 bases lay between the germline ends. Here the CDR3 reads CASPGIAEGTQYF. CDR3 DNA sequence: TGTGCCAGCCCCGGAATCGCGGAGGGGACCCAGTACTTC.

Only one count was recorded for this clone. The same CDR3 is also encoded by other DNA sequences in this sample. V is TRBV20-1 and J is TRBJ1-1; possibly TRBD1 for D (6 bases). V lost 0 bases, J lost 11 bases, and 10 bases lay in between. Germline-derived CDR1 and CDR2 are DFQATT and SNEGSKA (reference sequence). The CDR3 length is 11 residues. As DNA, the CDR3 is TGCAGTGCTAGAGAGTATCAGGGGGCTTTCTTT. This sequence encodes CSAREYQGAFF.

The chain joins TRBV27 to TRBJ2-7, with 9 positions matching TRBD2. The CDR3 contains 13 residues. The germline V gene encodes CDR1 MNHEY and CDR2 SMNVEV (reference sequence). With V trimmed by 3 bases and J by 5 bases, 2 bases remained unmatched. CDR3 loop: CASSFTSGHEQYF. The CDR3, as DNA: TGTGCCAGCAGTTTCACTAGCGGGCACGAGCAGTACTTC.